Listed here is a single T cell receptor (beta chain). Its antigen is undetermined. Per the germline V gene, CDR1 is MNHNS and CDR2 is SASEGT. The CDR3 is 15 residues long. V was cut by 2 bases and J by 0 bases, with 8 bases left in between. A multiplex PCR was run with 60 Vbeta primers and 13 Jbeta primers. The repertoire was sequenced with immunoSEQ multiplex PCR; TCRdb's copy has only in-frame clones and lacks some. The table shows 130,000 to 150,000 clones, with around 79% occurring only once. The sample originates from a study of cytomegalovirus exposure and HLA in healthy donors. Overall study results and limits: Reported performance of the classifier showed diagnosis of cytomegalovirus status with high specificity and sensitivity. The authors enumerated around 150 TCR beta chains as linked to cytomegalovirus. Further analysis, carried out later, found HLA-associated TCR beta chains more clonally expanded than equally common other chains.

The genes are TRBV6-1 and TRBJ1-3; no clear D. The sequence came from a man aged 35 to 55 in good health and CMV-seropositive. Sequenced sample: PBMCs. The CDR3 DNA follows: TGTGCCAGCAGTGAATCTTATAGCTCTGGAAACACCATATATTTT. Protein: CASSESYSSGNTIYF.